These 20 T cell receptor beta chains share one sample of origin, sequenced in a study of T cells in Graves' hyperthyroidism and ophthalmopathy. Amplification yielded TCR beta CDR3 regions, with RNA transcripts as the source. The primer set for the first-round RT-PCR of the TCR CDR3 was HTBI. TCRdb reprocessed the multiplex PCR reads with MiXCR, giving one entry per CDR3 protein. The sample shows over 350,000 distinct CDR3 sequences, roughly 15% of them seen only once. Sequenced: blood. These receptors all stem from a man between 18 and 35 years old with Graves' ophthalmopathy.

This clonotype was observed many times. This rearrangement joins TRBV20-1 to TRBJ2-3; D might be TRBD2 (5 bases). The CDR3 consists of 14 residues. The V end lost 2 bases, the J end lost 0 bases, and 9 bases lay between the germline ends. Per the germline V gene, CDR1 is DFQATT and CDR2 is SNEGSKA (reference sequence). Here the CDR3 reads CSARYSGSTDTQYF. CDR3 nucleotide sequence: TGCAGTGCTAGATACAGCGGCAGCACAGATACGCAGTATTTT.

At least ten counts were recorded for this clonotype. The chain carries TRBV30 and TRBJ1-3, with a possible D match to TRBD1 (6 bases). This CDR3 has 14 amino acids. With 3 bases removed from V and 4 bases from J, the gap between germline ends came to 13 bases. CDR1 is GTSNPN and CDR2 is SVGIG in the germline V gene (reference sequence). In DNA, the CDR3 is TGTGCCTGGAGGGACGCGGGGGCGGGAAACACCATATATTTT. Protein product: CAWRDAGAGNTIYF.

The V call is TRBV29-1, the J call TRBJ1-1, with 10 bases lining up with TRBD1. Unmatched junction bases numbered 2, after V lost 3 bases and J lost 4 bases. The CDR3 is 13 amino acids. Germline CDR1 reads SQVTM; CDR2 reads ANQGSEA. The DNA for the CDR3 is TGCAGCGTTGATGGGACAGGGGCCACTGAAGCTTTCTTT. As protein: CSVDGTGATEAFF.

This clonotype was recorded many times. The gene calls are TRBV15 and TRBJ2-3; TRBD2 agrees at 11 bases. The V and J ends lost 0 bases and 4 bases, in that order; junction bases with no gene match: 6. CDR1 and CDR2 from the germline V gene are LNHNV and YYDKDF (reference sequence). This CDR3 region has 17 residues. The CDR3, as DNA: TGTGCCACCAGCAGAGATTTACTAGCGGGAGTGGCAGATACGCAGTATTTT. Translation: CATSRDLLAGVADTQYF.

In regard to this clonotype: A much larger clone differs from this one at a single base, so this may be a read error. The rearrangement links TRBV24-1 to TRBJ2-3, with 7 bases lining up with TRBD1. Germline CDR1 KGHDR, CDR2 SFDVKD. CDR3 size: 16 residues. V lost 3 bases and J lost 0; bases outside the gene matches: 5. CDR3 sequence reads: CATSDGLGQSTDTQYF. The CDR3 nucleotides are TGTGCCACCAGTGATGGACTGGGACAGAGCACAGATACGCAGTATTTT.

This clonotype was seen repeatedly, ten times or more. The chain couples TRBV6-1 to TRBJ1-1; no clear D. The germline CDR1 and CDR2 sequences are MNHNS and SASEGT. Deletions cut 6 bases from V and 1 base from J, with 9 bases between. The length of the CDR3 is 13 residues. CDR3 nucleotide sequence: TGTGCCAGCAGACGATTCGAGAACACTGAAGCTTTCTTT. It codes for CASRRFENTEAFF.

This sequence joins TRBV11-2 and TRBJ2-5; D gene unclear. The CDR3 is made up of 12 amino acids. Between the trimmed V and J ends, which lost 9 bases and 5 bases, there was a span of 13 bases. Germline V gives CDR1 SGHAT, CDR2 FQNNGV. The CDR3 sequence is CASSIDQETQYF. CDR3 sequence (DNA): TGTGCCAGTAGTATAGATCAGGAGACCCAGTACTTC.

In this sample, this clonotype turned up many times. The rearrangement joins TRBV2 to TRBJ2-7; D ambiguous. Trimming took 8 bases from V and 0 from J, leaving 8 bases between them. Germline V gene sequence: CDR1 SNHLY, CDR2 FYNNEI. This CDR3 has 12 residues. CDR3 sequence: CASGVNSYEQYF. The CDR3 nucleotides read TGTGCCAGCGGGGTAAACTCCTACGAGCAGTACTTC.

The rearrangement links TRBV3-1 to TRBJ1-2; TRBD1 is a possible D gene (5 bases). The V end lost 1 base, the J end lost 6 bases, and 15 bases lay between the germline ends. Germline CDR1 reads LGHDT; CDR2 reads YNNKEL (reference sequence). The CDR3 runs 15 residues. DNA for the CDR3: TGTGCCAGCAGCCAAGGACAGCAAGCCATCCATGGCTACACCTTC. Residues: CASSQGQQAIHGYTF. Using reference TRBV3-1 and TRBJ1-2 for the parts outside the CDR3, the full variable domain is DTAVSQTPKYLVTQMGNDKSIKCEQNLGHDTMYWYKQDSKKFLKIMFSYNNKELIINETVPNRFSPKSPDKAHLNLHINSLELGDSAVYFCASSQGQQAIHGYTFGSGTRLTVV.

V and J are TRBV24-1 and TRBJ2-5; tentative D call: TRBD1 (6 bases). V lost 0 bases and J 4 bases, leaving 14 bases between the germline ends. The germline gives CDR1 KGHDR, CDR2 SFDVKD. The CDR3 is 16 amino acids. CDR3: CATSDLGAGARETQYF. CDR3 sequence (DNA): TGTGCCACCAGTGATTTGGGGGCAGGGGCGAGAGAGACCCAGTACTTC.

On this clonotype: One end of the junction fails to match germline, which may point to a read error. This chain links TRBV15 with TRBJ2-7; D may be TRBD2 (5 bases). The length of the CDR3 is 15 residues. Germline-derived CDR1 and CDR2 are LNHNV and YYDKDF (reference sequence). In nucleotides, the CDR3 is TGTGCCACCAGCAGATCGCCTGAGGGCTCCTGCGAGCAGTACTTC. This translates into CATSRSPEGSCEQYF.

In its sample, this clonotype was seen many times. The J gene is TRBJ2-2, the V gene TRBV19, with D possibly matching TRBD1 (7 bases). V lost 3 bases, J lost 5 bases, and 10 bases lay in between. Germline CDR1 and CDR2: LNHDA and SQIVND (reference sequence). CDR3 length equals 14 residues. CDR3 protein: CASSIPGGTGELFF. CDR3 DNA: TGTGCCAGTAGTATCCCAGGGGGGACCGGGGAGCTGTTTTTT. The full variable domain, with the rest looked up from reference TRBV19 and TRBJ2-2, is DGGITQSPKYLFRKEGQNVTLSCEQNLNHDAMYWYRQDPGQGLRLIYYSQIVNDFQKGDIAEGYSVSREKKESFPLTVTSAQKNPTAFYLCASSIPGGTGELFFGEGSRLTVL.

V gene TRBV15 combines with J gene TRBJ2-7; D call uncertain. The CDR3 is made up of 13 amino acids. Per germline, CDR1 LNHNV and CDR2 YYDKDF (reference sequence). V was pared by 0 bases and J by 0 bases, with 3 bases between. The CDR3 here is CATSREISYEQYF. In DNA, the CDR3 is TGTGCCACCAGCAGAGAGATCTCCTACGAGCAGTACTTC.

This clonotype was seen ten or more times. V and J are TRBV6-1 and TRBJ2-5, with a possible D match to TRBD2 (7 bases). In germline, CDR1 is MNHNS, CDR2 SASEGT. The CDR3 is made up of 16 amino acids. V lost 0 bases, J lost 6 bases, and 17 bases lay in between. The CDR3, as DNA: TGTGCCAGCAGTGAAGCGGAGGGGGGGGGCCTTCAGACCCAGTACTTC. Its protein product is CASSEAEGGGLQTQYF.

This clonotype was observed a few times. V gene TRBV6-1 combines with J gene TRBJ1-2, with D possibly TRBD1 on 5 matching bases. CDR1 is MNHNS and CDR2 is SASEGT in the germline V gene. The CDR3 consists of 15 residues. V lost 1 base and J lost 3, with 12 bases in between. CDR3: CASSEVEGWDYGYTF. The CDR3 DNA reads as TGTGCCAGCAGTGAAGTCGAGGGGTGGGACTATGGCTACACCTTC.

About this clonotype: At one boundary the junction diverges from the germline segment, which might be a read error. The chain uses TRBV5-1 and TRBJ1-6; D might be TRBD1 (6 bases). The CDR3 length is 17 residues. Germline CDR1 reads SGHRS; CDR2 reads YFSETQ. This CDR3 is CASRAGTQGSYNSPLHF. The DNA for the CDR3 is TGTGCCAGCAGGGCCGGGACACAGGGATCCTATAATTCACCCCTCCACTTT.

This clonotype was detected ten times or more. The chain couples TRBV12-3 or TRBV12-4 to TRBJ1-1; D gene uncertain. The CDR3 loop spans 14 amino acids. Trimming stripped 5 bases from V and 2 bases from J, with 12 bases between. The chain's CDR3 is CASSQGHINTEAFF. Here the CDR3 DNA reads TGTGCCAGCAGTCAAGGGCATATTAACACTGAAGCTTTCTTT.

This clonotype was seen a handful of times. The J gene is TRBJ2-6, the V gene TRBV20-1; D not certain. CDR1 and CDR2 (germline): DFQATT, SNEGSKA (reference sequence). V dropped 0 bases and J dropped 0 bases, with 6 bases sitting between them. This CDR3 is 15 amino acids long. The DNA of the CDR3 is TGCAGTGCTAGAGATACTGGCTCTGGGGCCAACGTCCTGACTTTC. Translating it yields CSARDTGSGANVLTF.

There are a few counts of this clonotype. The genes are TRBV29-1 and TRBJ2-1; 7 bases align to TRBD2. With 2 bases clipped from V and 13 bases from J, the junction kept 11 bases outside the gene matches. Germline-derived CDR1 and CDR2 are SQVTM and ANQGSEA. The CDR3 is 13 residues long. The chain's CDR3 is CSVEPATSVSQFF. The CDR3 DNA follows: TGCAGCGTTGAACCCGCTACTAGCGTCAGCCAGTTCTTC.

This clonotype was counted at least ten times. The chain joins TRBV2 to TRBJ1-1; D remains unclear. Between the trimmed V and J ends, which lost 3 bases and 0 bases, there was a span of 5 bases. The V gene's germline CDR1 is SNHLY and CDR2 FYNNEI. The CDR3 totals 13 residues. The CDR3 protein is CASSDGMNTEAFF. DNA for the CDR3: TGTGCCAGCAGTGACGGGATGAACACTGAAGCTTTCTTT.